This T cell receptor (beta chain) was identified during a study of blood T cell repertoires in COVID-19. Turning to the study itself: Acute-phase and convalescent COVID-19 samples originated in the United States, Italy and Spain.

Method: immunoSEQ multiplex PCR; TCRdb's copy keeps in-frame clones and lacks some. The table lists about 100,000 clones, 85% to 90% of them singletons. The V gene's germline CDR1 is MRHNA and CDR2 SNTAGT. The CDR3 extends over 15 amino acids. With 6 bases clipped from V and 2 bases from J, the junction kept 7 bases outside the gene matches. Material: peripheral blood. The source of this sequence is a human donor in a cohort sampled during active COVID-19. V is TRBV6-4 and J is TRBJ2-3; 8 bases are a match to TRBD1. Written as DNA, the CDR3 is TGTGCCAGCAGAGGACAGGGTACGGACACAGATACGCAGTATTTT. Protein sequence: CASRGQGTDTDTQYF.